What follows are 29 T cell receptor beta chains derived from one specimen sequenced in a study of blood T cell repertoires in COVID-19. Sequencing used immunoSEQ multiplex PCR; TCRdb keeps in-frame clones, though not all of them. Here the sample spans 150,000 to 200,000 clones, about 76% being singletons. The sequencing sample was made of peripheral blood. The receptors derive from a woman in her 40s with COVID-19, enrolled during active disease.

This clone showed up just once. The CDR3: CASSYTGTGELFF. CDR3 nucleotides: TGTGCCAGCAGTTACACGGGGACCGGGGAGCTGTTTTTT. V gene TRBV6-2 or TRBV6-3 combines with J gene TRBJ2-2, with D maybe TRBD2 (5 bases). Trimming removed 2 bases from V and 5 bases from J, with 6 bases in between. Germline V gene data show CDR1 as MNHEY and CDR2 as SVGEGT. This CDR3 contains 13 residues.

J is TRBJ2-3 and V is TRBV9; D remains unclear. The CDR3 consists of 14 residues. Germline lookup yields CDR1 SGDLS and CDR2 YYNGEE. V lost 4 bases and J 0 bases, leaving 9 bases between the germline ends. The CDR3 loop reads CASSPVRSTDTQYF. CDR3 bases: TGTGCCAGCAGCCCAGTCCGCAGCACAGATACGCAGTATTTT.

The chain carries TRBV2 and TRBJ2-6; D may be TRBD1 (6 bases). This CDR3 has 19 amino acids. Germline lookup yields CDR1 SNHLY and CDR2 FYNNEI. The V gene lost 5 bases and the J gene lost 0 bases, with 20 bases spanning the gap. DNA for the CDR3: TGTGCCAGCAGTCTCACCCAACAGGGAACCTACTCTGGGGCCAACGTCCTGACTTTC. Protein product: CASSLTQQGTYSGANVLTF.

The V gene is TRBV2, the J gene TRBJ1-4; D may be TRBD1 (5 bases). V was cut by 7 bases and J by 8 bases, with 26 bases left in between. The CDR3 covers 17 residues. Germline CDR1 and CDR2: SNHLY and FYNNEI. Here the CDR3 reads CASITNPGGRRSEKLFF. In DNA, the CDR3 is TGTGCCAGCATCACAAACCCCGGGGGACGGAGGTCAGAAAAACTGTTTTTT.

This chain links TRBV19 with TRBJ2-7; 7 positions agree with TRBD1. Per germline, CDR1 LNHDA and CDR2 SQIVND (reference sequence). With V trimmed by 5 bases and J by 2 bases, 9 bases remained unmatched. This CDR3 region has 15 residues. CDR3 sequence: CASSRNWDRPYEQYF. In nucleotides, the CDR3 is TGTGCCAGTAGTCGCAACTGGGACAGACCCTACGAGCAGTACTTC.

The genes are TRBV7-2 and TRBJ1-5, with a tentative D call TRBD1 (5 bases). The CDR3 has 18 amino acids. Trimming cost V 1 base and J 0 bases, with 16 bases left between them. In germline, CDR1 is SGHTA, CDR2 FQGNSA. In DNA form, the CDR3 reads TGTGCCAGCAGCTTAGGATTCGGGACGGACTATAGCAATCAGCCCCAGCATTTT. This translates into CASSLGFGTDYSNQPQHF.

V and J are TRBV6-5 and TRBJ2-1; maybe TRBD1 (5 bases). The V end was cut by 0 bases, the J end by 7 bases, with 16 bases between. CDR3 length equals 16 residues. Germline V gene lookup returns CDR1 MNHEY and CDR2 SVGAGI. The CDR3 DNA reads as TGTGCCAGCAGTTACTCGGGGCCAGGCGGTGGGAATGAGCAGTTCTTC. Translated: CASSYSGPGGGNEQFF.

V usage is TRBV3-1 (or the pseudogene TRBV3-2) and J usage is TRBJ1-1; 9 nucleotides align to TRBD1. The trim removed 1 base at V and 3 bases at J, leaving 9 bases unmatched. The germline V gene encodes CDR1 LGHDT and CDR2 YNNKEL (reference sequence). CDR3 length: 17 residues. The CDR3 region is CASSQVVRDREDTEAFF. The CDR3 nucleotides are TGTGCCAGCAGCCAAGTCGTCCGGGACAGGGAGGACACTGAAGCTTTCTTT.

This chain connects TRBV7-2 to TRBJ1-5; D uncertain. The CDR3 sequence is 16 residues long. Germline V gene sequence: CDR1 SGHTA, CDR2 FQGNSA. V lost 5 bases and J lost 7, with 21 bases in between. CDR3 bases: TGTGCCAGCAGCCAGCGGGGATTTTTGGGTAACCAGCCCCAGCATTTT. It is translated as CASSQRGFLGNQPQHF.

The sample holds a few counts of this clone. The V gene is TRBV7-8, the J gene TRBJ1-1, with D possibly being TRBD1 (5 bases). Trimming removed 4 bases from V and 4 bases from J, with 16 bases in between. The germline gives CDR1 SGHVS, CDR2 FQNEAQ. The length of the CDR3 is 15 residues. The CDR3 region is CASSYGGVPSTEAFF. The CDR3 DNA sequence: TGTGCCAGCAGCTATGGGGGGGTCCCCTCCACTGAAGCTTTCTTT.

This clone appeared once. The chain carries TRBV4-1 and TRBJ2-2; TRBD1 matches 8 bases. CDR3 size: 16 residues. Germline V CDR1 and CDR2: MGHRA, YSYEKL. The trim removed 1 base at V and 3 bases at J, leaving 4 bases unmatched. Here the CDR3 reads CASSQGTGKDTGELFF. CDR3 sequence (DNA): TGCGCCAGCAGCCAAGGGACAGGGAAGGACACCGGGGAGCTGTTTTTT.

CDR3 nucleotide sequence: TGCGCCAGCAGTCCAAGGGGCGGTAGTTTAAACTACGAGCAGTACTTC. Its translation is CASSPRGGSLNYEQYF. This chain links TRBV5-1 with TRBJ2-7; possibly TRBD1 for D (5 bases). Trimming pared 5 bases from V and 3 bases from J, leaving 21 bases between. This CDR3 is built from 16 residues. Germline CDR1 reads SGHRS; CDR2 reads YFSETQ.

The chain carries TRBV10-2 and TRBJ2-4; the D gene is possibly TRBD1 (7 bases). Germline CDR1 and CDR2: WSHSY and SAAADI. The V end lost 4 bases, the J end lost 6 bases, and 10 bases lay between the germline ends. The CDR3 consists of 13 residues. The CDR3 coding sequence is TGCGCCAGCAGTGGACAGGGAGGAAACATTCAGTACTTC. Residues: CASSGQGGNIQYF.

The genes are TRBV5-1 and TRBJ1-3; 7 bases line up with TRBD1. The junction had 20 bases not matched to a gene; V was cut back by 5 bases and J by 6 bases. Germline V gene sequence: CDR1 SGHRS, CDR2 YFSETQ. The CDR3 extends over 18 amino acids. The CDR3 is CASRPGGTARSPLNTIYF. The CDR3 nucleotides read TGCGCCAGCAGGCCAGGGGGGACAGCTAGAAGTCCCCTAAACACCATATATTTT. The full variable domain, completed using reference TRBV5-1 and TRBJ1-3, is KAGVTQTPRYLIKTRGQQVTLSCSPISGHRSVSWYQQTPGQGLQFLFEYFSETQRNKGNFPGRFSGRQFSNSRSEMNVSTLELGDSALYLCASRPGGTARSPLNTIYFGEGSWLTVV.

This clone was counted only a few times. The chain has TRBV7-6 and TRBJ1-4; maybe TRBD1 (5 bases). The CDR3 is 16 residues long. The germline CDR1 and CDR2 sequences are SGHVS and FNYEAQ. The germline V and J ends were trimmed by 5 bases and 5 bases, with 18 bases remaining between them. The DNA for the CDR3 is TGTGCCAGCAGCGCTCAGACGGGGGATTTGAATGAAAAACTGTTTTTT. Its protein product is CASSAQTGDLNEKLFF. Full variable domain (rest looked up from reference TRBV7-6 and TRBJ1-4): GAGVSQSPRYKVTKRGQDVALRCDPISGHVSLYWYRQALGQGPEFLTYFNYEAQQDKSGLPNDRFSAERPEGSISTLTIQRTEQRDSAMYRCASSAQTGDLNEKLFFGSGTQLSVL.

The genes are TRBV5-4 and TRBJ1-3; no reliable D call. The CDR3 extends over 13 amino acids. Trimming took off 0 bases at V and 3 bases at J, with 4 bases between the two ends. Germline values: CDR1 SGHNT, CDR2 YYREEE (reference sequence). DNA for the CDR3: TGTGCCAGCAGCTTGGCGGGTGGAAACACCATATATTTT. It codes for CASSLAGGNTIYF.

DNA for the CDR3: TGTGCCAGCAGCCACGAGGCGGGTTACGGGGAGCTGTTTTTT. Translated, it gives CASSHEAGYGELFF. The chain joins TRBV11-3 to TRBJ2-2; D is possibly TRBD2 (5 bases). The germline gives CDR1 SGHNT, CDR2 YENEEA. This CDR3 is built from 14 residues. V gave up 5 bases and J gave up 7 bases, with 14 bases separating them.

The rearrangement joins TRBV27 to TRBJ2-3; 8 bases agree with TRBD1. This CDR3 is 15 amino acids long. With V trimmed by 3 bases and J by 1 base, 3 bases remained unmatched. CDR1 and CDR2 (germline): MNHEY, SMNVEV (reference sequence). Here the CDR3 reads CASSFETGGTDTQYF. The CDR3 DNA follows: TGTGCCAGCAGTTTTGAGACAGGGGGCACAGATACGCAGTATTTT.

The rearrangement joins TRBV9 to TRBJ2-1; 8 nucleotides agree with TRBD1. This CDR3 region has 15 residues. V gave up 0 bases and J gave up 7 bases; unmatched junction bases: 6. Germline assignment: CDR1 SGDLS and CDR2 YYNGEE. The CDR3 DNA reads as TGTGCCAGCAGCGTAGCAGGGGGCGGTTTTAATGAGCAGTTCTTC. Amino acid sequence: CASSVAGGGFNEQFF.

This clone was detected once. The rearrangement joins TRBV3-1 (or the pseudogene TRBV3-2) to TRBJ2-7; possibly TRBD2 for D (6 bases). The CDR3 consists of 14 residues. V was cut by 2 bases and J by 7 bases, with 15 bases left in between. In germline, CDR1 is LGHDT, CDR2 YNNKEL (reference sequence). CDR3 sequence reads: CASSQRDSRGEQYF. DNA for the CDR3: TGTGCCAGCAGCCAAAGGGACTCCCGGGGGGAGCAGTACTTC.

This clone has more than one count but fewer than ten. The chain uses TRBV25-1 and TRBJ1-1; D unresolved. CDR1 is MGHDK and CDR2 is SYGVNS in the germline V gene. The CDR3 spans 13 residues. V lost 7 bases, J lost 1 base, and 10 bases lay in between. In DNA, the CDR3 is TGTGCCAGCAAGGCAGGAGGGAACACTGAAGCTTTCTTT. Its translation is CASKAGGNTEAFF.

The J gene is TRBJ2-3, the V gene TRBV6-5, with D perhaps TRBD1 (6 bases). Germline CDR1 MNHEY, CDR2 SVGAGI. Deletions cut 7 bases from V and 7 bases from J, with 15 bases between. The CDR3 consists of 13 residues. The CDR3 protein is CASNKQGVHTQYF. CDR3 DNA sequence: TGTGCCAGCAACAAACAGGGTGTCCATACGCAGTATTTT.

This clone was observed a handful of times. The chain employs TRBV6-6 and TRBJ2-3; tentatively, D is TRBD1 (5 bases). CDR1 is MNHNY and CDR2 is SVGAGI in the germline V gene (reference sequence). The CDR3 has 15 amino acids. Trimming took 5 bases from V and 3 from J, leaving 15 bases between them. The CDR3 sequence: CASSATGIGTDTQYF. CDR3 DNA sequence: TGTGCCAGCAGTGCTACAGGCATCGGGACAGATACGCAGTATTTT.

The V gene is TRBV5-8, the J gene TRBJ1-2; D call uncertain. The germline CDR1 and CDR2 sequences are SGHTS and YDEGEE. CDR3 length: 14 residues. Between the trimmed V and J ends, which lost 3 bases and 4 bases, there was a span of 13 bases. CDR3 in DNA: TGTGCCAGCAGCTACCTAAAGGAGGCCTATGGCTACACCTTC. This translates into CASSYLKEAYGYTF.

This clone is a singleton in its sample. V gene TRBV5-4 combines with J gene TRBJ2-5, with TRBD2 matching 9 bases. Germline V gene data show CDR1 as SGHNT and CDR2 as YYREEE (reference sequence). After removal of 0 bases from V and 5 bases from J, the junction contained 8 bases not matched to a gene. The CDR3 extends over 16 amino acids. The chain's CDR3 is CASSLGASGIKETQYF. The CDR3 coding sequence is TGTGCCAGCAGCTTGGGGGCTAGCGGGATCAAGGAGACCCAGTACTTC.

The gene calls are TRBV11-3 and TRBJ1-1; D gene unclear. The V and J ends lost 0 bases and 0 bases respectively, with 2 bases between them. The length of the CDR3 is 13 residues. The V gene's germline CDR1 is SGHNT and CDR2 YENEEA. Here the CDR3 reads CASSLDMNTEAFF. CDR3 nucleotide sequence: TGTGCCAGCAGCTTAGATATGAACACTGAAGCTTTCTTT.

This clone was detected only once. Other DNA sequences from this sample encode an identical CDR3 as well. The chain recombines TRBV30 with TRBJ1-2; 8 nucleotides line up with TRBD1. CDR3 length: 14 residues. Germline CDR1 and CDR2: GTSNPN and SVGIG (reference sequence). Trimming removed 4 bases from V and 4 bases from J; junction bases left unmatched: 8. As DNA, the CDR3 is TGTGCCTGGATTGGACAGGGCGGTGTCTATGGCTACACCTTC. Protein sequence: CAWIGQGGVYGYTF.

The rearrangement links TRBV3-1 (or the pseudogene TRBV3-2) to TRBJ1-1; possible D gene TRBD1, 6 bases. V gave up 4 bases and J gave up 8 bases, with 14 bases separating them. The CDR3 length is 13 residues. Germline V lookup: CDR1 LGHDT, CDR2 YNNKEL (reference sequence). DNA of the CDR3: TGTGCCAGCAGCCCCGCGACAGGCATCGAAGCTTTCTTT. Its protein is CASSPATGIEAFF.

This clone was recorded once. The CDR3 is CASSAQDAEGVVQFF. In DNA, the CDR3 is TGTGCCAGTAGCGCCCAGGACGCAGAAGGGGTTGTGCAGTTCTTC. The chain recombines TRBV19 with TRBJ2-1; a possible D gene is TRBD1 (5 bases). Germline V gives CDR1 LNHDA, CDR2 SQIVND (reference sequence). V gave up 6 bases and J gave up 12 bases, with 24 bases separating them. This CDR3 comprises 15 residues.